Reported below is one T cell receptor beta chain. The sample comes from a study of blood T cell repertoires in COVID-19. On the study more broadly: The cDNA or gDNA used as material had been derived from T cells, B-cell-depleted T cells, or PBMCs.

The V end was cut by 2 bases, the J end by 0 bases, with 14 bases between. CDR1 is LGHNT and CDR2 is FRNRAP in the germline V gene. The CDR3 consists of 17 residues. Seattle participants joined during active infection and were tracked over time. TCRdb's copy holds only in-frame clones and misses some; the assay was immunoSEQ multiplex PCR. The sample lists about 150,000 clones, 80% to 90% seen once, with 7% to 10% in the top ten. The sequenced sample consisted of peripheral blood. The origin of this receptor is a woman aged 55-75 years with COVID-19, enrolled during active disease. The chain links TRBV12-5 to TRBJ1-3; tentatively, D is TRBD1 (6 bases). The CDR3 DNA follows: TGTGCTAGTGGTTTGTATATCGACAGGAGCTCTGGAAACACCATATATTTT. Amino acids: CASGLYIDRSSGNTIYF.